The next 9 T cell receptor beta chains were all read from a single sample in a study of human T cells and chemical hapten exposure. As to time point: pre-sensitization, week 0. Indicated treatment: therapeutic diphenylcyclopropenone sensitization with weekly scalp DPC. TCRdb re-called the RACE reads through MiXCR, storing one row per CDR3 protein. The sample has 35,000 to 40,000 distinct CDR3 sequences; under 12% are singletons. Sequencing used whole blood, obtained in connection with sensitization to the hapten diphenylcyclopropenone (DPC). Source of these receptors: a man aged 25-40 years with alopecia areata. Some clones in this sample may be carry-over from other donors' samples.

There are many counts of this clonotype. The J gene is TRBJ2-3, the V gene TRBV12-3 or TRBV12-4; D is uncertain. The V and J ends lost 5 bases and 1 base respectively, with 13 bases between them. The CDR3 runs 15 residues. The CDR3 DNA is TGTGCCAGCAGTCCGACCCTTGGGGGCACAGATACGCAGTATTTT. This translates into CASSPTLGGTDTQYF.

This clonotype was detected ten times or more. This chain uses TRBV7-8 with TRBJ1-1; D is ambiguous. V shed 5 bases and J shed 6 bases, with 16 bases lying between them. CDR1 SGHVS and CDR2 FQNEAQ come from the germline V gene. The CDR3 has 14 amino acids. The CDR3 nucleotides read TGTGCCAGCAGCCTAGTACCTGAAACATCTGAAGCTTTCTTT. The encoded protein is CASSLVPETSEAFF. Full variable domain (remainder filled in from reference TRBV7-8 and TRBJ1-1): GAGVSQSPRYKVAKRGQDVALRCDPISGHVSLFWYQQALGQGPEFLTYFQNEAQLDKSGLPSDRFFAERPEGSVSTLKIQRTQQEDSAVYLCASSLVPETSEAFFGQGTRLTVV.

This clonotype was seen at least ten times. The chain carries TRBV19 and TRBJ1-5; D gene ambiguous. The CDR3 has 14 residues. Germline CDR1 LNHDA, CDR2 SQIVND (reference sequence). V dropped 3 bases and J dropped 4 bases, with 10 bases sitting between them. The CDR3 reads CASSIEGLNQPQHF. The CDR3 nucleotides read TGTGCCAGTAGTATTGAAGGGTTAAATCAGCCCCAGCATTTT.

In this sample, this clonotype turned up a few times. J is TRBJ2-5 and V is TRBV11-2; 9 bases are shared with TRBD2. The CDR3 is made up of 17 amino acids. Germline V gene data show CDR1 as SGHAT and CDR2 as FQNNGV. With V trimmed by 4 bases and J by 2 bases, 11 bases remained unmatched. The CDR3 DNA reads TGTGCCAGCAGCTCACACTCGGGCGGGAGGGGGCAAGAGACCCAGTACTTC. Residues: CASSSHSGGRGQETQYF.

This rearrangement joins TRBV19 to TRBJ2-7, with 7 bases aligning to TRBD1. The junction had 10 bases not matched to a gene; V was cut back by 1 base and J by 4 bases. The CDR3 extends over 16 amino acids. Germline assignment: CDR1 LNHDA and CDR2 SQIVND (reference sequence). The DNA of the CDR3 is TGTGCCAGTAGTATAGCCGGGACAGCCTCACAATACGAGCAGTACTTC. This sequence encodes CASSIAGTASQYEQYF.

In its sample, this clonotype was seen many times. The chain is built from TRBV27 and TRBJ1-1, with 7 bases aligning to TRBD1. Unmatched junction bases numbered 5, after V lost 6 bases and J lost 1 base. Germline lookup yields CDR1 MNHEY and CDR2 SMNVEV (reference sequence). The CDR3 covers 14 residues. CDR3 sequence (DNA): TGTGCCAGCAGACTACAGGGGTCGAACACTGAAGCTTTCTTT. Translating gives CASRLQGSNTEAFF.

This clonotype has at least ten counts. The rearrangement joins TRBV19 to TRBJ1-2, with unresolved D. The CDR3 contains 12 residues. The germline V and J ends were trimmed by 5 bases and 7 bases, with 11 bases remaining between them. The germline gives CDR1 LNHDA, CDR2 SQIVND (reference sequence). The CDR3 here is CASSSTTVGYTF. The DNA for the CDR3 is TGTGCCAGTAGTTCAACAACGGTTGGCTACACCTTC.

This clonotype has a count of ten or more. The chain carries TRBV24-1 and TRBJ2-6, with D possibly being TRBD1 (5 bases). The ends were cut back, 5 bases at V and 1 base at J, with 8 bases in the middle. The germline V gene has CDR1 KGHDR and CDR2 SFDVKD. The CDR3 runs 15 residues. The CDR3 reads CATSGRQSGANVLTF. The CDR3 DNA reads as TGTGCCACCAGTGGACGACAGTCTGGGGCCAACGTCCTGACTTTC.

This clonotype was seen repeatedly, ten times or more. V is TRBV7-9 and J is TRBJ2-3, with TRBD2 matching over 7 bases. With V trimmed by 5 bases and J by 2 bases, 10 bases remained unmatched. The germline CDR1 and CDR2 sequences are SEHNR and FQNEAQ (reference sequence). This CDR3 contains 16 residues. The CDR3 bases are TGTGCCAGCAGCACTCCTAGCGGATACACCACAGATACGCAGTATTTT. This gives the protein CASSTPSGYTTDTQYF.